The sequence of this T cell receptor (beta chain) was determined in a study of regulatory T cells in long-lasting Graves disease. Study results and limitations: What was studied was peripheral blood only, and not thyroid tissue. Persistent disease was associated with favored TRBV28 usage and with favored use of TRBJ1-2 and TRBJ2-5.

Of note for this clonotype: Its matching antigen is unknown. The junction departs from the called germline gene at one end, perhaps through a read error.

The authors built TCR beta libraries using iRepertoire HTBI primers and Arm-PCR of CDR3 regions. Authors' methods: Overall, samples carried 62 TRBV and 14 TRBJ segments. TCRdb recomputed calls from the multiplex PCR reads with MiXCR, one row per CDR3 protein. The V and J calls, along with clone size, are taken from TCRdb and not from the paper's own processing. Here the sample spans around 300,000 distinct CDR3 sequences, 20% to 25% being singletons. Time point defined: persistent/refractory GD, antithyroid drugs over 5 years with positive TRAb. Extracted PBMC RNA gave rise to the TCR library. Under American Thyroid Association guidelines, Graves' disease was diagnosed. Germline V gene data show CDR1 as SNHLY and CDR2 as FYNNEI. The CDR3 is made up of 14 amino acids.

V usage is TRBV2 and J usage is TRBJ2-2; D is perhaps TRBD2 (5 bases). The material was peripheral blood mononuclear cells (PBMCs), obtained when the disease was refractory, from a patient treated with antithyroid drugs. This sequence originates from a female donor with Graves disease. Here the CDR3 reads CASIRLASTGELSF. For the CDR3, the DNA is TGTGCCAGCATTAGGTTAGCCAGCACCGGGGAGCTGTCTTTT.